This T cell receptor (beta chain) appears in the sequencing data of a study of T cells after yellow fever vaccination. Study details: Any fraction with a low cell number was prepared using SMART-Seq v4 Ultra Low Input.

Concerning this clonotype: The antigen remains undetermined.

Trimming stripped 2 bases from V and 8 bases from J, with 13 bases between. Germline lookup yields CDR1 KGHSH and CDR2 LQKENI. CDR3 length: 14 residues. In TCRdb, the 5' RACE reads were re-called with MiXCR into one record per CDR3 protein. The sample has hundreds of thousands of distinct CDR3 sequences, approximately 18% seen once. Study-wide results and caveats: The CD4 and CD8 compartments had a small share of their clonotypes in common. Weaker, the secondary response had a peak occurring faster, on day 5 versus 15.

This specimen consisted of PBMCs, obtained before the yellow fever booster vaccination. This TCR came from a man in his late teens or twenties who received the YFV17D yellow fever vaccine. The V and J genes are TRBV18 and TRBJ2-1; maybe TRBD1 (6 bases). The CDR3 DNA sequence: TGTGCCAGCTCACCAGGGACACCTGGGCATGAGCAGTTCTTC. Its protein is CASSPGTPGHEQFF.